The next 16 T cell receptor gamma chains were all read from a single sample in a study of Vδ1+ human thymocytes. Extracted RNA was reverse transcribed into cDNA. CDR3 amplicons came from multiplex PCR with pooled V-gene forward and constant-region reverse primers. TCRdb reanalysed the multiplex PCR reads with CATT. The sample records about 36,000 gamma-chain clones, around 20% being singletons. The antigens of these receptors remain unknown. Study-wide results and limits: Highly polyclonal TRG and TRD repertoires with Gaussian CDR3 length distributions appeared in thymus.

Sequencing input: Vdelta1+ gamma-delta thymocytes from the thymus. Subset specified: FACS-sorted CD3+ TCRalphabeta- TCRVdelta1+ TCRVdelta2- thymocytes. The receptor set was obtained from a girl less than two years old who had congenital heart surgery.

This chain connects TRGV8 to TRGJ1 or TRGJ2. This CDR3 spans 14 amino acids. V lost 4 bases to trimming and J lost 4 bases; unmatched junction nucleotides: 10. CDR1 and CDR2 (germline): VENAVY, YDSYNSRV. CDR3 nucleotide sequence: TGTGCCACCTGGGACGACGGGAGGTATTATAAGAAACTCTTT. Protein product: CATWDDGRYYKKLF.

The chain has TRGV9 and TRGJ1 or TRGJ2. With V trimmed by 4 bases and J by 8 bases, 11 bases remained unmatched. CDR3 length: 13 residues. Per germline, CDR1 GITISATS and CDR2 ISYDGTV (reference sequence). The CDR3 reads CALWDPSSHKKLF. CDR3 DNA: TGTGCCTTGTGGGACCCTAGTAGCCATAAGAAACTCTTT.

This chain links TRGV4 with TRGJ1 or TRGJ2. Germline values: CDR1 EGSTGY, CDR2 YDSYTSSV. The CDR3 has 13 amino acids. The V segment lost 3 bases and the J segment 11 bases; nucleotides outside the gene matches: 13. DNA of the CDR3: TGTGCCACCTGGGATAGATTTAATAGGGAGAAACTCTTT. Amino acids: CATWDRFNREKLF.

V is TRGV3 and J is TRGJ1 or TRGJ2. V was pared by 2 bases and J by 0 bases, with 10 bases of the junction left unmatched. This CDR3 is 16 amino acids long. Germline values: CDR1 VTNTFY, CDR2 YDVSTARD (reference sequence). CDR3 DNA sequence: TGTGCCACCTGGGACATCCCACCCACGAATTATTATAAGAAACTCTTT. This encodes CATWDIPPTNYYKKLF.

The rearrangement links TRGV8 to TRGJ1 or TRGJ2. The CDR3 has 9 amino acids. Trimming cost V 8 bases and J 10 bases; bases outside gene matches: 5. Germline CDR1 reads VENAVY; CDR2 reads YDSYNSRV. The CDR3 DNA follows: TGTGCCACCTTAGGCAAGAAACTCTTT. Protein sequence: CATLGKKLF.

Concerning this clone itself: The identical CDR3 is also encoded by other nucleotide sequences in the sample. The J gene is TRGJ1 or TRGJ2, the V gene TRGV2. Per the germline V gene, CDR1 is EGSNGY and CDR2 is YDSYNSKV. V lost 0 bases to trimming and J lost 7 bases; unmatched junction nucleotides: 9. This CDR3 spans 14 amino acids. The DNA for the CDR3 is TGTGCCACCTGGGACGGGCCAAGAGGATATAAGAAACTCTTT. The encoded protein is CATWDGPRGYKKLF.

The V call is TRGV3, the J call TRGJ1 or TRGJ2. Germline V gives CDR1 VTNTFY, CDR2 YDVSTARD (reference sequence). J lost 0 bases, V lost 6 bases, and 5 bases had no gene match. The CDR3 runs to 13 residues. CDR3 protein: CATWRENYYKKLF. In DNA, the CDR3 is TGTGCCACCTGGAGGGAGAATTATTATAAGAAACTCTTT.

The J gene is TRGJP, the V gene TRGV2. Germline-derived CDR1 and CDR2 are EGSNGY and YDSYNSKV. V gave up 1 base and J gave up 9 bases; unmatched junction bases: 6. The CDR3 length is 16 residues. Written as DNA, the CDR3 is TGTGCCACCTGGGACGGTATAGGGTTGGGCAAAAAAATCAAGGTATTT. It is translated as CATWDGIGLGKKIKVF.

V and J are TRGV4 and TRGJP2. CDR3 size: 16 residues. Germline loops: CDR1 EGSTGY, CDR2 YDSYTSSV. The junction had 11 bases not matched to a gene; V was cut back by 3 bases and J by 4 bases. The CDR3 sequence: CATWDLLLDSDWIKTF. In DNA form, the CDR3 reads TGTGCCACCTGGGATCTGCTGTTGGATAGTGATTGGATCAAGACGTTT.

This clone was seen only a few times. A read error is possible here, since a much larger clone lies one base away. Distinct nucleotide sequences in the sample also encode this CDR3. This chain joins TRGV2 and TRGJ1 or TRGJ2. The CDR3 length is 11 residues. Per germline, CDR1 EGSNGY and CDR2 YDSYNSKV. The CDR3 DNA follows: TGTGCCACCTGGGGGGATTATAAGAAGCTCTTT. This sequence encodes CATWGDYKKLF.

This chain links TRGV9 with TRGJ1 or TRGJ2. Germline V gives CDR1 GITISATS, CDR2 ISYDGTV (reference sequence). The CDR3 runs to 16 residues. The V gene end was trimmed by 3 bases and the J gene end by 6 bases; junction bases not matched to a gene: 17. CDR3 amino acids: CALWESKGGCCYKKLF. In nucleotides, the CDR3 is TGTGCCTTGTGGGAGTCGAAAGGGGGTTGTTGTTATAAGAAACTCTTT.

This clone was recorded a few times. The chain recombines TRGV8 with TRGJ1 or TRGJ2. Germline values: CDR1 VENAVY, CDR2 YDSYNSRV. Unmatched junction bases numbered 7, after V lost 3 bases and J lost 5 bases. The CDR3 runs to 13 residues. The CDR3 DNA follows: TGTGCCACCTGGGATGCTGGTAATTATAAGAAACTCTTT. Its translation is CATWDAGNYKKLF.

The V gene is TRGV2, the J gene TRGJ1 or TRGJ2. The CDR3 is 15 residues long. CDR1 EGSNGY and CDR2 YDSYNSKV come from the germline V gene. J lost 5 bases, V lost 0 bases, and 10 bases had no gene match. The CDR3 sequence is CATWDGPRGDYKKLF. CDR3 DNA sequence: TGTGCCACCTGGGACGGGCCCCGTGGGGATTATAAGAAACTCTTT.

The genes are TRGV3 and TRGJ1 or TRGJ2. The J segment lost 3 bases and the V segment lost 4 bases, leaving 6 bases of the junction unmatched. This CDR3 comprises 13 residues. The germline CDR1 and CDR2 sequences are VTNTFY and YDVSTARD (reference sequence). Here the CDR3 DNA reads TGTGCCACCTGGGAAGTGGTTTATTATAAGAAACTCTTT. It specifies CATWEVVYYKKLF.

The genes are TRGV5 and TRGJ1 or TRGJ2. The ends lost 3 bases at V and 12 bases at J; junction bases unmatched: 5. CDR1 is VINAFY and CDR2 is YDVSNSKD in the germline V gene. There are 10 residues in the CDR3. In DNA form, the CDR3 reads TGTGCCACCTGGGACGAAGGGAAACTCTTT. This sequence encodes CATWDEGKLF.

This clone was recorded a few times. The V gene is TRGV9, the J gene TRGJP2. Trimming cost V 3 bases and J 0 bases; bases outside gene matches: 1. The CDR3 has 14 residues. The germline CDR1 and CDR2 sequences are GITISATS and ISYDGTV (reference sequence). The CDR3 DNA reads as TGTGCCTTGTGGGAGCATAGTAGTGATTGGATCAAGACGTTT. Its translation is CALWEHSSDWIKTF.